The clone carrying this TCR beta chain has at least ten counts. This entry belongs to a study of blood T cell repertoires in COVID-19. Germline lookup yields CDR1 LNHNV and CDR2 YYDKDF (reference sequence). The J segment lost 2 bases and the V segment lost 3 bases, leaving 7 bases of the junction unmatched. This CDR3 contains 15 residues. Using immunoSEQ multiplex PCR, the repertoire was profiled, and TCRdb retains in-frame clones only, with some absent. Among hundreds of thousands of clones listed, around 84% were seen once. This clonotype originated in a man between 60 and 75 years old with acute or convalescent COVID-19. Sequences were obtained from peripheral blood. The chain couples TRBV15 to TRBJ2-7; 7 bases agree with TRBD1. CDR3 residues: CATSRHRTGTYEQYF. The CDR3 DNA sequence: TGTGCCACCAGCAGGCACCGGACAGGAACCTACGAGCAGTACTTC.